This T cell receptor beta chain was sequenced during a study of cytomegalovirus exposure and HLA in healthy donors. 60 Vbeta and 13 Jbeta primers were used in PCR. Clones were sequenced by immunoSEQ multiplex PCR, and TCRdb holds only the in-frame ones, with some missing. The table shows some 130,000 clones, with roughly 80% occurring only once. The V and J ends lost 0 bases and 6 bases, in that order; junction bases with no gene match: 0. Per germline, CDR1 SGHTS and CDR2 YDEGEE. The CDR3 has 14 amino acids. This clone was seen more than once but under ten times. The target antigen is unknown. Whole-study results and caveats: Follow-up analysis later connected one missense variant in DCLRE1C with trimming of TCR beta V- and J-genes.

The clonotype comes from a man between 18 and 29 years old in good health and CMV-seronegative. The chain uses TRBV5-8 and TRBJ1-4; 9 bases are a match to TRBD1. The sequencing sample was made of PBMCs. The DNA of the CDR3 is TGTGCCAGCAGCTTGGGGGACAGGGATGAAAAACTGTTTTTT. Translating it yields CASSLGDRDEKLFF.